The clone carrying this TCR beta chain was seen ten or more times. There are 14 residues in the CDR3. Trimming shortened V by 5 bases and J by 4 bases, and 14 bases separated the two germline ends. Germline assignment: CDR1 SGHTA and CDR2 FQGTGA. The sample belongs to a study of regulatory T cells in long-lasting Graves disease. The time point denotes: newly diagnosed GD, antithyroid drugs for less than 3 months. With RNA extracted from PBMCs as input, the TCR library was made. Arm-PCR with iRepertoire HTBI primers amplified the CDR3 regions for these TCR beta libraries. One entry per CDR3 protein results from TCRdb running MiXCR on the multiplex PCR reads. The sample contains 440,000 or so distinct CDR3 sequences, 15% of which appear only once. These sequences were also reported in another study, on T cells in Graves' hyperthyroidism and ophthalmopathy. Per that study: It was a median roughly 6.5 months before onset that the model predicted ophthalmopathy.

This specimen consisted of peripheral blood mononuclear cells (PBMCs), obtained at new diagnosis, from a patient treated with antithyroid drugs. This receptor was obtained from a woman in her thirties with Graves disease. This sequence joins TRBV7-3 and TRBJ2-5, with D maybe TRBD1 (6 bases). In DNA form, the CDR3 reads TGTGCCAGCAGCCCTGGACAGTTAGTAGAGACCCAGTACTTC. It is translated as CASSPGQLVETQYF.